The 3 T cell receptor beta chains presented below share a single source sample, sequenced in a study of T-cell reconstitution after alpha-beta-depleted transplantation in children. Researchers prepared the TCRbeta library using unique molecular identifiers, the study reports. TCRdb reprocessed the PCR reads via MiXCR and lists one record per CDR3 protein. The sample contains about 600,000 distinct CDR3 sequences, about 10% of which appear only once. Here the sequenced sample was PBMCs from the stem cell graft donor, taken from the stem cell graft. The source of these receptors is a human donor who donated a stem cell graft to a child with acute myeloid leukemia.

This clonotype was seen a few times. CDR3 sequence: CASSYALGGRAFEQFF. As DNA, the CDR3 is TGTGCCAGCAGTTACGCACTAGGCGGGAGGGCCTTTGAGCAGTTCTTC. The chain carries TRBV6-5 and TRBJ2-1; 9 bases align to TRBD2. The germline V gene has CDR1 MNHEY and CDR2 SVGAGI. J lost 9 bases, V lost 2 bases, and 11 bases had no gene match. CDR3 length: 16 residues.

This clonotype was counted only a few times. The rearrangement joins TRBV5-1 to TRBJ2-2; 8 nucleotides match TRBD1. V was pared by 0 bases and J by 5 bases, with 6 bases of the junction left unmatched. The V gene's germline CDR1 is SGHRS and CDR2 YFSETQ. The CDR3 is made up of 16 amino acids. The CDR3 coding sequence is TGCGCCAGCAGCTTGGACACGGACAGGGTAACCGGGGAGCTGTTTTTT. Amino acid sequence: CASSLDTDRVTGELFF.

V and J are TRBV7-6 and TRBJ2-7; 9 bases fit TRBD1. CDR3 length: 16 residues. The V gene's germline CDR1 is SGHVS and CDR2 FNYEAQ. V was pared by 5 bases and J by 4 bases, with 12 bases of the junction left unmatched. The CDR3 sequence: CASSNRQGVTGYEQYF. In nucleotides, the CDR3 is TGTGCCAGCAGCAATAGACAGGGGGTCACGGGGTACGAGCAGTACTTC.